The 18 T cell receptor beta chains reported below all come from one sample, sequenced in a study of T cell repertoires in cytomegalovirus infection. In TCRdb, the reads were re-called with MiXCR into one record per CDR3 protein. There are 150,000 to 200,000 distinct CDR3 sequences in the sample; 28% occur only once, and approximately 31% lies in the top ten. Sequencing used PBMCs. These receptors all come from a human donor in good health (CMV status not recorded). Some clones in this sample may be carry-over from other donors' samples.

A few counts support this clonotype. One end of the junction does not line up with germline, which may come from a read error. This chain connects TRBV7-6 to TRBJ2-2, with 7 bases lining up with TRBD1. Germline CDR1 and CDR2: SGHVS and FNYEAQ. The CDR3 is 15 residues long. The CDR3 bases are TGTGCTAGCAGCTTAGGGGACAGTAACACCGGGGAGCTGTTTTTT. The encoded protein is CASSLGDSNTGELFF.

V and J are TRBV11-3 and TRBJ2-5; TRBD1 might be the D (6 bases). Between the trimmed V and J ends, which lost 5 bases and 4 bases, there was a span of 11 bases. The germline V gene encodes CDR1 SGHNT and CDR2 YENEEA. CDR3 length: 13 residues. This CDR3 reads CASSTGIGETQYF. The CDR3 nucleotides are TGTGCCAGCAGCACAGGGATCGGAGAGACCCAGTACTTC.

The chain recombines TRBV6-1 with TRBJ1-2; D is ambiguous. Trimming pared 3 bases from V and 0 bases from J, leaving 11 bases between. Germline CDR1 is MNHNS and CDR2 is SASEGT. The CDR3 loop spans 15 amino acids. CDR3 residues: CASSDYGISNYGYTF. The CDR3 region has the DNA TGTGCCAGCAGTGACTACGGGATATCTAACTATGGCTACACCTTC.

A few counts support this clonotype. This chain links TRBV7-2 with TRBJ1-5; D possibly corresponds to TRBD1 (5 bases). Trimming left V 4 bases short and J 0 bases short, with 10 bases between. CDR1 SGHTA and CDR2 FQGNSA come from the germline V gene. This CDR3 has 15 amino acids. CDR3 loop: CASSSDGHSNQPQHF. The CDR3 region has the DNA TGTGCCAGCAGCTCGGACGGACATAGCAATCAGCCCCAGCATTTT.

The sample holds a few counts of this clonotype. CDR3 sequence (DNA): TGTGCCAGCAGTGAATCCGGGTGGGGCACAGATACGCAGTATTTT. Protein: CASSESGWGTDTQYF. The chain has TRBV2 and TRBJ2-3, with unresolved D. V shed 2 bases and J shed 1 base, with 10 bases lying between them. CDR1 is SNHLY, CDR2 FYNNEI, per germline. The CDR3 sequence is 15 residues long.

This clonotype was recorded many times. This chain joins TRBV29-1 and TRBJ2-2; D not certain. V lost 4 bases and J lost 4, with 16 bases in between. Germline-derived CDR1 and CDR2 are SQVTM and ANQGSEA. There are 15 residues in the CDR3. The CDR3 loop is CSVAPDSTFTGELFF. In DNA, the CDR3 is TGCAGCGTTGCTCCAGATTCCACTTTCACCGGGGAGCTGTTTTTT.

This chain uses TRBV5-1 with TRBJ2-2; TRBD1 might be the D (5 bases). Per germline, CDR1 SGHRS and CDR2 YFSETQ. The CDR3 is 16 residues long. V lost 0 bases and J 1 base, leaving 10 bases between the germline ends. In DNA form, the CDR3 reads TGCGCCAGCAGCTTGGCAGGGAAGGAGAACACCGGGGAGCTGTTTTTT. Amino acids: CASSLAGKENTGELFF.

The V call is TRBV6-6, the J call TRBJ1-4; D is undetermined. The CDR3 has 13 residues. V was cut by 3 bases and J by 8 bases, with 10 bases left in between. Germline lookup yields CDR1 MNHNY and CDR2 SVGAGI (reference sequence). The chain's CDR3 is CASSYSTREKLFF. In DNA, the CDR3 is TGTGCCAGCAGTTATTCCACCCGGGAAAAACTGTTTTTT.

The CDR3 DNA reads as TGTGCCAGTGGACAGGGGGGTAACATTCAGTACTTC. This translates into CASGQGGNIQYF. This chain uses TRBV12-3 or TRBV12-4 with TRBJ2-4; 10 bases are shared with TRBD1. The CDR3 loop spans 12 amino acids. V shed 9 bases, J shed 7 bases, and the junction held 3 bases outside the gene matches.

The genes are TRBV5-5 and TRBJ2-3, with 8 nucleotides matching TRBD1. With 0 bases clipped from V and 8 bases from J, the junction kept 14 bases outside the gene matches. CDR1 and CDR2 from the germline V gene are SGHKS and YYEKEE (reference sequence). The CDR3 covers 17 residues. CDR3 DNA: TGTGCCAGCAGCTTGGCTCCCGGGACAGGTGCCCAGGGTACGCAGTATTTT. Residues: CASSLAPGTGAQGTQYF.

J is TRBJ1-1 and V is TRBV25-1, with D unclear. The CDR3 is 14 amino acids. The germline V gene has CDR1 MGHDK and CDR2 SYGVNS. The V gene lost 3 bases and the J gene lost 1 base, with 9 bases spanning the gap. The CDR3 reads CASSENPPNTEAFF. CDR3 coding DNA: TGTGCCAGCAGTGAGAATCCCCCGAACACTGAAGCTTTCTTT.

The chain couples TRBV7-3 to TRBJ1-5; D remains unclear. V lost 5 bases and J lost 3, with 14 bases in between. Germline CDR1 SGHTA, CDR2 FQGTGA. CDR3 size: 15 residues. The CDR3 DNA is TGTGCCAGCAGCCCCTCGGGGTCCTACAATCAGCCCCAGCATTTT. As protein: CASSPSGSYNQPQHF.

CDR3 amino acids: CASGDGLNSPLHF. The CDR3 nucleotides are TGTGCCTCCGGTGACGGACTAAATTCACCCCTCCACTTT. This rearrangement joins TRBV30 to TRBJ1-6; D call uncertain. The CDR3 length is 13 residues. Germline CDR1 reads GTSNPN; CDR2 reads SVGIG (reference sequence). V was pared by 7 bases and J by 7 bases, with 14 bases between.

The CDR3 loop reads CASTRGTSGVSETQYF. The CDR3 DNA reads as TGTGCCAGCACCCGCGGGACTAGCGGGGTTTCAGAGACCCAGTACTTC. The chain is built from TRBV11-2 and TRBJ2-5, with 13 bases fitting TRBD2. The CDR3 is made up of 16 amino acids. CDR1 and CDR2 from the germline V gene are SGHAT and FQNNGV. With V trimmed by 7 bases and J by 4 bases, 9 bases remained unmatched.

There are a few counts of this clonotype. The chain employs TRBV7-9 and TRBJ1-1, with D unresolved. The germline V gene has CDR1 SEHNR and CDR2 FQNEAQ (reference sequence). Between the trimmed V and J ends, which lost 5 bases and 1 base, there was a span of 14 bases. This CDR3 spans 15 amino acids. CDR3 nucleotide sequence: TGTGCCAGCAGCCCACCCCCCGCGGGGAACACTGAAGCTTTCTTT. Its translation: CASSPPPAGNTEAFF.

This clonotype came up a few times. The chain combines TRBV6-5 with TRBJ1-4, with 10 bases matching TRBD1. With V trimmed by 6 bases and J by 6 bases, 7 bases remained unmatched. Germline lookup yields CDR1 MNHEY and CDR2 SVGAGI. The CDR3 has 15 residues. CDR3 coding DNA: TGTGCCAGCAGGAGAACCGGGACAGGGGATGAAAAACTGTTTTTT. Translating gives CASRRTGTGDEKLFF.

This CDR3 reads CASSVGAAAEKLFF. CDR3 DNA sequence: TGTGCCAGCAGTGTAGGGGCTGCCGCGGAAAAACTGTTTTTT. V and J are TRBV2 and TRBJ1-4; maybe TRBD1 (5 bases). This CDR3 has 14 amino acids. Germline lookup yields CDR1 SNHLY and CDR2 FYNNEI. Trimming cost V 4 bases and J 8 bases, with 14 bases left between them.

CDR3 amino acids: CASSPRDRGQQETQYF. In nucleotides, the CDR3 is TGTGCCAGCAGCCCCCGGGACAGGGGGCAACAAGAGACCCAGTACTTC. This rearrangement joins TRBV9 to TRBJ2-5, with TRBD1 identical over 12 bases. The CDR3 sequence is 16 residues long. Germline lookup yields CDR1 SGDLS and CDR2 YYNGEE. The V segment lost 4 bases and the J segment 2 bases; nucleotides outside the gene matches: 6.